A selection of T cell receptor beta chains follows, all from one sample in a study of OX40 agonist ivuxolimab in advanced cancers. Sequencing used immunoSEQ multiplex PCR; TCRdb keeps in-frame clones, though not all of them. The sample records roughly 140,000 clones, approximately 94% being singletons. The source material was CD4+ or CD8+ T cells sorted from blood, sampled in a trial of the OX40 agonist ivuxolimab. Receptors originate from an adult with an advanced solid tumor such as melanoma, head and neck, liver or kidney cancer. Each CDR3 is given with its conserved first and last residue. D genes are given only for firm matches. Not every row has a clone size; where given, it reads once, few, many or a size class.

>TRBV29-1|TRBD1|.|TRBJ2-1
CSVEPGGRFYSYNEQFF
TGCAGCGTTGAACCAGGGGGTCGTTTTTACTCCTACAATGAGCAGTTCTTC
>TRBV27|.|once|TRBJ1-5
CASSLQPNQPQHF
TGTGCCAGCAGCCTACAGCCTAATCAGCCCCAGCATTTT
>TRBV6-5|TRBD2|.|TRBJ2-7
CASSPLGGVYEQYF
TGTGCCAGCAGTCCCCTGGGGGGGGTGTACGAGCAGTACTTC
>TRBV9|.|.|TRBJ1-3
CASSVGGLSGNTIYF
TGTGCCAGCAGCGTCGGGGGACTCTCTGGAAACACCATATATTTT
>TRBV28|.|.|TRBJ2-7
CASSFGLSPYEQYF
TGTGCCAGCAGTTTCGGGCTATCTCCCTACGAGCAGTACTTC
>TRBV7-2|TRBD1|.|TRBJ1-5
CASSQTGRWLGNQPQHF
TGTGCCAGCAGTCAGACAGGGAGATGGCTAGGCAATCAGCCCCAGCATTTT
>TRBV11-3|TRBD1|.|TRBJ2-3
CASSPSGQASTDTQYF
TGTGCCAGCAGCCCCTCCGGACAGGCTAGCACAGATACGCAGTATTTT
>TRBV28|.|.|TRBJ2-7
CASSFPGPYEQYF
TGTGCCAGCAGTTTCCCCGGACCCTACGAGCAGTACTTC
>TRBV2|.|.|TRBJ2-7
CASRATAKPHLF
TGTGCCAGCAGGGCGACAGCTAAACCCCATCTCTTC
>TRBV5-4|.|.|TRBJ2-5
CASSTPQGGRETQYF
TGTGCCAGCAGCACCCCCCAGGGGGGAAGGGAGACCCAGTACTTC
>TRBV6-6|TRBD1|.|TRBJ2-7
CASSPGTGLKVQYF
TGTGCCAGCAGTCCCGGGACAGGGCTAAAGGTTCAGTACTTC
>TRBV19|.|.|TRBJ1-2
CASSKAGRKDGYTF
TGTGCCAGTAGTAAGGCAGGGAGGAAGGATGGCTACACCTTC
>TRBV5-1|TRBD1|.|TRBJ2-1
CASTISGQGYNEQFF
TGCGCCAGCACCATCTCGGGACAGGGCTACAATGAGCAGTTCTTC
>TRBV29-1|.|.|TRBJ1-2
CSVVEGLGNYGYTF
TGCAGCGTTGTTGAGGGCTTGGGTAACTATGGCTACACCTTC
>TRBV18|TRBD1|.|TRBJ2-7
CASSPRQGFYEQYF
TGTGCCAGCTCACCGAGACAGGGGTTTTACGAGCAGTACTTC
>TRBV12-5|.|.|TRBJ1-6
CASGLDTPNSPLHF
TGTGCTAGTGGTTTGGATACCCCTAATTCACCCCTCCACTTT
>TRBV5-1|TRBD2|.|TRBJ2-1
CASSFGTTQYNEQFF
TGCGCCAGCAGCTTCGGGACTACCCAGTACAATGAGCAGTTCTTC
>TRBV19|.|.|TRBJ2-7
CASSTDGGLAYEQYF
TGTGCCAGTAGTACGGACGGGGGGCTAGCCTACGAGCAGTACTTC
>TRBV28|.|.|TRBJ1-1
CASSPRGGRTEAFF
TGTGCCAGCAGTCCCCGGGGAGGTCGTACTGAAGCTTTCTTT
>TRBV5-5|.|.|TRBJ1-3
CASSPLQGGSGNTIYF
TGTGCCAGCAGCCCGCTACAGGGAGGAAGTGGAAACACCATATATTTT
>TRBV20-1|.|.|TRBJ2-2
CSAPDAGELFF
TGCAGTGCTCCGGACGCCGGGGAGCTGTTTTTT
>TRBV4-3|.|once|TRBJ1-2
CASSQDTTGYYGYTF
TGCGCCAGCAGCCAAGATACTACAGGTTACTATGGCTACACCTTC
>TRBV5-1|.|few|TRBJ1-1
CASSLDVGTEAFF
TGCGCCAGCAGCTTGGACGTCGGCACTGAAGCTTTCTTT
>TRBV25-1|.|.|TRBJ1-5
CASSQTSGPEPQHF
TGTGCCAGCAGCCAGACGTCGGGCCCAGAGCCCCAGCATTTT
>TRBV19|TRBD1|.|TRBJ2-7
CASSIVGGQGSYEQYF
TGTGCCAGTAGTATAGTAGGAGGACAGGGGAGCTACGAGCAGTACTTC
>TRBV5-5|TRBD1|.|TRBJ1-5
CASSFSRDRGYQPQHF
TGTGCCAGCAGCTTCAGTCGGGACAGGGGTTATCAGCCCCAGCATTTT